Detailed here is one TCR beta chain. What it binds is not known. The data were obtained in a study of T cell responses to AZD1222 COVID-19 vaccine. Study-wide results and caveats: Baseline serology detected seropositivity in only five to seven AZD1222 recipients.

TCRdb's table, derived via immunoSEQ multiplex PCR, lists solely in-frame clones and lacks some. The data show fewer than 200,000 clones, approximately 88% seen once. The clonotype comes from an adult in good health. The source material was peripheral blood, sampled on day 0 of AZD1222 vaccination.

The CDR3 spells CASSLALAHYNEQFF. The CDR3 nucleotides are TGTGCCAGCAGCTTGGCCCTAGCGCACTACAATGAGCAGTTCTTC. This sequence joins TRBV5-4 and TRBJ2-1, with D possibly being TRBD2 (6 bases). Germline assignment: CDR1 SGHNT and CDR2 YYREEE (reference sequence). The CDR3 loop spans 15 amino acids. Deletions cut 0 bases from V and 3 bases from J, with 10 bases between. Full variable domain (outside the CDR3, taken from reference TRBV5-4 and TRBJ2-1): ETGVTQSPTHLIKTRGQQVTLRCSSQSGHNTVSWYQQALGQGPQFIFQYYREEENGRGNFPPRFSGLQFPNYSSELNVNALELDDSALYLCASSLALAHYNEQFFGPGTRLTVL.